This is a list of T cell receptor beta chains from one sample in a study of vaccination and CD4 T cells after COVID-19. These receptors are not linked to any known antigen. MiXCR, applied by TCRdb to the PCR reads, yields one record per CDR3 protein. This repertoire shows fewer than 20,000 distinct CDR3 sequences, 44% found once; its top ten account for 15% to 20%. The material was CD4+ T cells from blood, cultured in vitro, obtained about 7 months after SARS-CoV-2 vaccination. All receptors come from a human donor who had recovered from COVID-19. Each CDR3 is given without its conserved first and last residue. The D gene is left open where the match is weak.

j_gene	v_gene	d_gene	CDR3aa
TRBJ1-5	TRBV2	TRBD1	ASSASHRTGKSQPQH
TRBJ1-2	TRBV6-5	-	ASSYNPTAYGAGYT
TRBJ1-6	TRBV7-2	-	ASKRPGWNSPLH
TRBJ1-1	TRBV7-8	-	ASSPRGRPNTEAF
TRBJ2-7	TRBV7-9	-	ASSWGITGDEQY
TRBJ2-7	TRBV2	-	ASSEDKSSYEQY
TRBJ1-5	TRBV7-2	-	ASSLDSASKFQH
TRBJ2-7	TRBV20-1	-	SALGGREQY
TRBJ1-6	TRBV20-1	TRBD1	SARRLGGQGGDNSPLH
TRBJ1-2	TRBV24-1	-	ATSDSRLINYGYT
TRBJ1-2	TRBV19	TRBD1	ASSPSPGGGYT
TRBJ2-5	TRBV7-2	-	ASSLAHTSAWETQY
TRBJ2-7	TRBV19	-	ASSIASGRPYEQY
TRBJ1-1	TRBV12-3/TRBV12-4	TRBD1	ASSPNRGQNTEAF
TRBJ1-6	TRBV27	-	ASSPGSGNSPLH
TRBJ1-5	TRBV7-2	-	ASSSYRGNQPQH
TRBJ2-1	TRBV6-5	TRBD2	ASSYAASGSYNEQF
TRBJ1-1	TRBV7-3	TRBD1	ASSSRQGMAAF
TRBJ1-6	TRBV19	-	ASSHTAASSPLH
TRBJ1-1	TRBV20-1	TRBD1	SGTGGFTEAF
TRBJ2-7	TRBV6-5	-	ASSYYDSYEQY
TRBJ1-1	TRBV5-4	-	ASSEGANTEAF
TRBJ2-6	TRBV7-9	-	ASSRHTGGPSGANVLT
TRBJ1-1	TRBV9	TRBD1	ASSAGDGTGGFRTEAF
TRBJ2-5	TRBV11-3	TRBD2	ASSPPAGGRETQY
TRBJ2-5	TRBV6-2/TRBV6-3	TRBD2	ASSPSGSNQETQY
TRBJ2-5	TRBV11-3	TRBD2	ASSPGTSTNQETQY
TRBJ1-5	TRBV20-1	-	SASAGEEWQPQH
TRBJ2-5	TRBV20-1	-	SAREGGARAQY
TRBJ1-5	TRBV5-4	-	ASSMVPSDQPQH
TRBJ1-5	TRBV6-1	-	ASSVPTSILKPQH
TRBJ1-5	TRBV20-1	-	SASIFPGPQPQH
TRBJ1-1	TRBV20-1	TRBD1	RASGGGDTEAF
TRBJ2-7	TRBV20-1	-	SARTLRHSYEQY
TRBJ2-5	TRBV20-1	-	SACQTGETQY
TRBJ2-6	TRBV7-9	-	ASSGDGANVLT
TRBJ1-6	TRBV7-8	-	ASSLERSYNSPLH
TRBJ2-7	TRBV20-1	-	SARDPQKISYEQY
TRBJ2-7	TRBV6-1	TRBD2	ASSAGLAPTYEQY
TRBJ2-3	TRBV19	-	ASSTFGSTDTQY
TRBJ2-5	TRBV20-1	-	SAREWGEETQY
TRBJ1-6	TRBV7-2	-	ASSLDLSPLH
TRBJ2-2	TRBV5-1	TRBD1	ASNTAGTGDTGELF
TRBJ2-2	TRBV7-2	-	ASSLRPQNTGELF
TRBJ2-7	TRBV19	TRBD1	ASSIVAGGSYEQY
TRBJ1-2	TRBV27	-	ASSFHGGNGYT
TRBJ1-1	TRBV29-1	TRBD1	SGGQGPLV
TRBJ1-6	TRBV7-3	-	ASSLSGSNSPLH
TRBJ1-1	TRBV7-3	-	ASSLTGGDTEAF